A selection of T cell receptor beta chains follows, all from one sample in a study of blood T cells in healthy people across ages. MiXCR, applied by TCRdb to the 5' RACE reads, yields one record per CDR3 protein. The sample has about 1.6 million distinct CDR3 sequences, roughly a third seen once; the top ten hold around 11%. Specimen: blood. These receptors were obtained from a woman aged 25 to 45 in good health. Each CDR3 is given with its conserved first and last residue. Fields, in order: clone size, V gene, D gene, CDR3 length, J gene, CDR3 protein, CDR3 DNA. The D gene is left open where the match is weak. A row's size may be missing; if present it is once, few, many or a size class.

abundance: .
v_gene: TRBV4-2
d_gene: .
len: 17
j_gene: TRBJ2-1
CDR3aa: CASSQERGGASYNEQFF
CDR3nt: TGTGCCAGCAGCCAAGAAAGGGGGGGGGCTTCATACAATGAGCAGTTCTTC

abundance: .
v_gene: TRBV7-2
d_gene: .
len: 14
j_gene: TRBJ2-7
CDR3aa: CASSSRFSSYEQYF
CDR3nt: TGTGCCAGCAGCTCGCGGTTTAGCTCCTACGAGCAGTACTTC

abundance: once
v_gene: TRBV10-2
d_gene: TRBD1
len: 15
j_gene: TRBJ2-2
CDR3aa: CASSDRGQNTGELFF
CDR3nt: TGCGCCAGCAGTGATAGGGGGCAGAACACCGGGGAGCTGTTTTTT

abundance: .
v_gene: TRBV27
d_gene: .
len: 16
j_gene: TRBJ1-5
CDR3aa: CASSLFGSGVSQPQHF
CDR3nt: TGTGCCAGCAGTTTATTTGGCAGTGGGGTGAGTCAGCCCCAGCATTTT

abundance: .
v_gene: TRBV5-1
d_gene: .
len: 16
j_gene: TRBJ2-5
CDR3aa: CASSVRGRGALETQYF
CDR3nt: TGCGCCAGCAGCGTCAGGGGCCGGGGGGCCCTGGAGACCCAGTACTTC

abundance: .
v_gene: TRBV7-3
d_gene: .
len: 15
j_gene: TRBJ2-3
CDR3aa: CASSLLGSVTDTQYF
CDR3nt: TGTGCCAGCAGCTTATTGGGTAGCGTAACAGATACGCAGTATTTT

abundance: .
v_gene: TRBV4-3
d_gene: TRBD2
len: 16
j_gene: TRBJ2-5
CDR3aa: CASSQVEGGREETQYF
CDR3nt: TGCGCCAGCAGCCAAGTGGAGGGAGGGCGTGAGGAGACCCAGTACTTC

abundance: once
v_gene: TRBV20-1
d_gene: TRBD1
len: 15
j_gene: TRBJ2-5
CDR3aa: CSARAVTGGQETQYF
CDR3nt: TGCAGTGCTAGAGCAGTGACAGGGGGCCAAGAGACCCAGTACTTC

abundance: few
v_gene: TRBV5-1
d_gene: .
len: 16
j_gene: TRBJ2-2
CDR3aa: CASSLVGPLESGELFF
CDR3nt: TGCGCCAGCAGCTTGGTCGGTCCGCTTGAGAGCGGGGAGCTGTTTTTT

abundance: .
v_gene: TRBV20-1
d_gene: TRBD1
len: 17
j_gene: TRBJ1-1
CDR3aa: CSARPDRGATENTEAFF
CDR3nt: TGCAGTGCTAGACCCGACAGGGGCGCCACGGAGAACACTGAAGCTTTCTTT

abundance: many
v_gene: TRBV4-1
d_gene: .
len: 13
j_gene: TRBJ2-7
CDR3aa: CASTGTVTYEQYF
CDR3nt: TGCGCCAGCACCGGGACGGTGACCTACGAGCAGTACTTC

abundance: many
v_gene: TRBV20-1
d_gene: .
len: 13
j_gene: TRBJ2-5
CDR3aa: CSARDTSQETQYF
CDR3nt: TGCAGTGCTAGAGATACTTCCCAAGAGACCCAGTACTTC

abundance: .
v_gene: TRBV28
d_gene: TRBD1
len: 16
j_gene: TRBJ1-1
CDR3aa: CASSLKVRAGGTEAFF
CDR3nt: TGCGCCAGCAGTTTAAAGGTTAGGGCAGGGGGGACTGAAGCTTTCTTT

abundance: few
v_gene: TRBV2
d_gene: .
len: 13
j_gene: TRBJ2-3
CDR3aa: CASSEWGTDTQYF
CDR3nt: TGTGCCAGCAGTGAGTGGGGTACAGATACGCAGTATTTT

abundance: many
v_gene: TRBV13
d_gene: TRBD1
len: 16
j_gene: TRBJ2-3
CDR3aa: CASSPQGVRSTDTQYF
CDR3nt: TGTGCCAGCAGCCCCCAGGGGGTGCGGAGCACAGATACGCAGTATTTT

abundance: .
v_gene: TRBV2
d_gene: .
len: 13
j_gene: TRBJ1-5
CDR3aa: CASSEENNQPQHF
CDR3nt: TGTGCCAGCAGTGAAGAGAACAATCAGCCCCAGCATTTT